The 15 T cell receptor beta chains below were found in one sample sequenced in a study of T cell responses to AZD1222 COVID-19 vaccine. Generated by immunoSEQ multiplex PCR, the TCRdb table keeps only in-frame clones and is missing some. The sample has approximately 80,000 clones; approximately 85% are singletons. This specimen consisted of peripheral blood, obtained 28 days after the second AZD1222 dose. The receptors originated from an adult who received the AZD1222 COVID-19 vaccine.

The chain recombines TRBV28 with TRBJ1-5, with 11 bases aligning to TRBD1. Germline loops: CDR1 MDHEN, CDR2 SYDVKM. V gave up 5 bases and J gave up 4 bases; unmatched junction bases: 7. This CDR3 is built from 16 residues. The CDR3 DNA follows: TGTGCCAGCAGTCGTTACCGGGACAGGGGGAATCAGCCCCAGCATTTT. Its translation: CASSRYRDRGNQPQHF.

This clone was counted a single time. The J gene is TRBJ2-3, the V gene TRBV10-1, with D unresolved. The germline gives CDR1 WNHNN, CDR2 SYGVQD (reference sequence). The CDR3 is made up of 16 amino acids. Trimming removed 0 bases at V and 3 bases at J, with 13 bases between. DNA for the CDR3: TGCGCCAGCAGTGAGTCGTCGTTTTTGAGTACAGATACGCAGTATTTT. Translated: CASSESSFLSTDTQYF.

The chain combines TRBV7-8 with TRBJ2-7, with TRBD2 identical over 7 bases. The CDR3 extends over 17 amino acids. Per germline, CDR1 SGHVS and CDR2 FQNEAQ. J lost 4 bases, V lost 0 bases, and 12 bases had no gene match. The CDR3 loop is CASSLALGGSRVYEQYF. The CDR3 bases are TGTGCCAGCAGCTTAGCGCTGGGGGGGAGTAGGGTGTACGAGCAGTACTTC.

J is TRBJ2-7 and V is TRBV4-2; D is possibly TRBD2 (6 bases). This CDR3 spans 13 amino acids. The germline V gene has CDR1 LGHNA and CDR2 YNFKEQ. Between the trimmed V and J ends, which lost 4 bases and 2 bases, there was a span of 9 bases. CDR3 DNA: TGTGCCAGCAGCCCGGGAGCGGCCTACGAGCAGTACTTC. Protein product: CASSPGAAYEQYF.

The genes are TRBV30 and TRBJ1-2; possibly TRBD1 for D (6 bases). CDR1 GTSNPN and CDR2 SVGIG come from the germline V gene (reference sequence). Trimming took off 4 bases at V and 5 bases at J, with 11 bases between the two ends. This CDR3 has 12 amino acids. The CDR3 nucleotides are TGTGCCTGGACGGACAGTGGATATGGCTACACCTTC. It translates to CAWTDSGYGYTF.

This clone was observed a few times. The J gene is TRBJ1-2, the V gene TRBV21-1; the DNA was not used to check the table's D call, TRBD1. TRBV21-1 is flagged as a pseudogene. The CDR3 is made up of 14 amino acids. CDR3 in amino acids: CASSNGTGNYGYTF. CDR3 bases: TGTGCCAGCAGCAACGGTACAGGTAACTATGGCTACACCTTC.

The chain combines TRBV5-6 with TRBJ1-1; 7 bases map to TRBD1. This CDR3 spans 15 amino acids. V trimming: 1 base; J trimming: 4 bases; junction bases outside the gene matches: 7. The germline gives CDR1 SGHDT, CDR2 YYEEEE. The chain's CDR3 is CASSLTGEGGTEAFF. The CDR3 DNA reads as TGTGCCAGCAGCTTGACAGGGGAGGGTGGCACTGAAGCTTTCTTT.

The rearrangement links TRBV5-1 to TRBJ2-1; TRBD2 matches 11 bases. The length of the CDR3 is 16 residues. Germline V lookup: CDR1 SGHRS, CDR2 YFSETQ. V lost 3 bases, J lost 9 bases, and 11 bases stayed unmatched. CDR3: CASSYRVPSGGFEQFF. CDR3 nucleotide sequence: TGCGCCAGCAGCTACCGGGTGCCTAGCGGGGGGTTTGAGCAGTTCTTC.

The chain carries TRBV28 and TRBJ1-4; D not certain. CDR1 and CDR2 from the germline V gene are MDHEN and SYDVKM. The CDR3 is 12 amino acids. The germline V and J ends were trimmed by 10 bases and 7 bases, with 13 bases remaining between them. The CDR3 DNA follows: TGTGCCATTGGCGGGGTTGCTGAAAAACTGTTTTTT. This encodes CAIGGVAEKLFF. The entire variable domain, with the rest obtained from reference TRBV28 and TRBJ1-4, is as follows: DVKVTQSSRYLVKRTGEKVFLECVQDMDHENMFWYRQDPGLGLRLIYFSYDVKMKEKGDIPEGYSVSREKKERFSLILESASTNQTSMYLCAIGGVAEKLFFGSGTQLSVL.

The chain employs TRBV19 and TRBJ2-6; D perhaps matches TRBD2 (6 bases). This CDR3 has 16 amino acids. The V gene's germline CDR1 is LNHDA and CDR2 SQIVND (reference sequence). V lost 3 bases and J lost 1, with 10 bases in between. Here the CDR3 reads CASSIFGGSGANVLTF. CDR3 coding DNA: TGTGCCAGTAGTATTTTTGGGGGGTCTGGGGCCAACGTCCTGACTTTC. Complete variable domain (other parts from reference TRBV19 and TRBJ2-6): DGGITQSPKYLFRKEGQNVTLSCEQNLNHDAMYWYRQDPGQGLRLIYYSQIVNDFQKGDIAEGYSVSREKKESFPLTVTSAQKNPTAFYLCASSIFGGSGANVLTFGAGSRLTVL.

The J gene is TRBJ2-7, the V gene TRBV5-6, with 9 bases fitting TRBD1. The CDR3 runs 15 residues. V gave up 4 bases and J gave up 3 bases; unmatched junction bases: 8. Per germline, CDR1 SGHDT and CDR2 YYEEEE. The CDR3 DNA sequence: TGTGCCAGCAGCCCTACGGGACAGGGCCACTACGAGCAGTACTTC. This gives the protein CASSPTGQGHYEQYF.

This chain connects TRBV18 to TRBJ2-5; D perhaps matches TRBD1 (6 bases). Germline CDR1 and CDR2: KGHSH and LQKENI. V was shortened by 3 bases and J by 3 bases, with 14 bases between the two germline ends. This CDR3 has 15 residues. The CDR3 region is CASSPSGTQKETQYF. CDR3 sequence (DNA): TGTGCCAGCTCACCTTCCGGGACACAAAAAGAGACCCAGTACTTC. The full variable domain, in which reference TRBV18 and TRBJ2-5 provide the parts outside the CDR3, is NAGVMQNPRHLVRRRGQEARLRCSPMKGHSHVYWYRQLPEEGLKFMVYLQKENIIDESGMPKERFSAEFPKEGPSILRIQQVVRGDSAAYFCASSPSGTQKETQYFGPGTRLLVL.

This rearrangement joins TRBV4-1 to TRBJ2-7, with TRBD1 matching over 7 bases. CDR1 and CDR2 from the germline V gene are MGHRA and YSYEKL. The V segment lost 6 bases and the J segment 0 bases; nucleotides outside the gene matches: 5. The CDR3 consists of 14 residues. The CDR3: CASRPEGASYEQYF. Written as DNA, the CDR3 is TGCGCCAGCAGGCCTGAGGGGGCCTCCTACGAGCAGTACTTC.

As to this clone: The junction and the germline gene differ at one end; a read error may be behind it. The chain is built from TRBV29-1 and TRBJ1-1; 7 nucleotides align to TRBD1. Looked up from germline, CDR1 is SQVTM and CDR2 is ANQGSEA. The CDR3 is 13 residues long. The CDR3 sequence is CSVEGQVNTEAFF. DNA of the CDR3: TGCAGCGTCGAAGGACAGGTAAACACTGAAGCTTTCTTT.

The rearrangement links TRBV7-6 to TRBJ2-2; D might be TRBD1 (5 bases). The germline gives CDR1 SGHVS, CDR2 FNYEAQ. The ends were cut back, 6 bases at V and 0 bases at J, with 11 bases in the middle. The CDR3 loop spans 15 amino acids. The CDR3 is CASSSGLSNTGELFF. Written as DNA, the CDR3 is TGTGCCAGCAGTTCAGGGCTATCGAACACCGGGGAGCTGTTTTTT.